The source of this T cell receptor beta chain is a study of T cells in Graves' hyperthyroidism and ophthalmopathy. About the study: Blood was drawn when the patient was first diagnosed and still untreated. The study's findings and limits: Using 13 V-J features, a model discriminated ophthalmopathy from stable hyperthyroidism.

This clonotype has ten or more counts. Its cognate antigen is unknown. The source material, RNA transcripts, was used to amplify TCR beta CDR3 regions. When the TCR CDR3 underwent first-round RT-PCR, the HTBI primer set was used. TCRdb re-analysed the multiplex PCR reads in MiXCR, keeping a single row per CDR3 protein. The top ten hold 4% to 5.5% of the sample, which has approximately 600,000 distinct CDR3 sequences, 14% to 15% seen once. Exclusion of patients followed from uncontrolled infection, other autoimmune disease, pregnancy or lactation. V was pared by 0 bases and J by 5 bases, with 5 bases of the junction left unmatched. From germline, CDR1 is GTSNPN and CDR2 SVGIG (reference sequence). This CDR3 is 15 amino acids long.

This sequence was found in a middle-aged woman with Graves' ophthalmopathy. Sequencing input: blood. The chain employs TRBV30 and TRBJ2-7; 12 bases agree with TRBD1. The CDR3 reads CAWSVLGTGGNEQYF. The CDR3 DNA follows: TGTGCCTGGAGTGTACTTGGGACAGGGGGCAACGAGCAGTACTTC.